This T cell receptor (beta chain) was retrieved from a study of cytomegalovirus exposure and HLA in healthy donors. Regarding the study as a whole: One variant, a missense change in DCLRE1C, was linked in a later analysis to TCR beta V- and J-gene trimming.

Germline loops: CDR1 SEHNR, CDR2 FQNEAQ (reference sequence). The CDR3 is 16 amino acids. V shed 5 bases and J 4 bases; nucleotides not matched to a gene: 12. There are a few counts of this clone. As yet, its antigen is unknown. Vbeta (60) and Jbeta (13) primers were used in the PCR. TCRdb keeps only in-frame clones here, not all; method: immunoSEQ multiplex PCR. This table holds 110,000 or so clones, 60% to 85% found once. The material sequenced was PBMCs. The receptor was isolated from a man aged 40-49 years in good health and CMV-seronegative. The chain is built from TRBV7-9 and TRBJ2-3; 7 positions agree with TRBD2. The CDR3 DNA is TGTGCCAGCAGCCTTGCCCCTGGGACTACCGCAGATACGCAGTATTTT. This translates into CASSLAPGTTADTQYF.